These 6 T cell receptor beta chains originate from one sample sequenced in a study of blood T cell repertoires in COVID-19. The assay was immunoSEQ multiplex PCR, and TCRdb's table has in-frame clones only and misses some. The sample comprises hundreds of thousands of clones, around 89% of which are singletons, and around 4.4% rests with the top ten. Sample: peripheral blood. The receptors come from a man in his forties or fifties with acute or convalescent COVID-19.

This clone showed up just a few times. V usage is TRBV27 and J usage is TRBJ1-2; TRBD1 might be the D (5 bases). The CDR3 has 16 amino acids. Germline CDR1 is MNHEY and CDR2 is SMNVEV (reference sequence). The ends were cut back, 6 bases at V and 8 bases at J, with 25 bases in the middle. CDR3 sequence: CASSRGRTVRGGGYTF. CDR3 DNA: TGTGCCAGCAGCCGCGGACGGACCGTTCGGGGGGGAGGCTACACCTTC.

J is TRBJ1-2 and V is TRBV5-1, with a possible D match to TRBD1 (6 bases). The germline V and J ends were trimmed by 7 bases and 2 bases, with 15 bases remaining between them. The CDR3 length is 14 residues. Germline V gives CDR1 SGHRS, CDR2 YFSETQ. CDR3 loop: CASSPGTGNYGYTF. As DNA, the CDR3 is TGCGCCAGCTCCCCCGGTACAGGGAACTATGGCTACACCTTC.

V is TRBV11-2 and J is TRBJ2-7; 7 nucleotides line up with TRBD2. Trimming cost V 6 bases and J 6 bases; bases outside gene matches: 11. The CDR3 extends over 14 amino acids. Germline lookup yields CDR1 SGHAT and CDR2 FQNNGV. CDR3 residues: CASRGLVPGGEQYF. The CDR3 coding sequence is TGTGCCAGCAGGGGCTTGGTCCCGGGGGGCGAGCAGTACTTC.

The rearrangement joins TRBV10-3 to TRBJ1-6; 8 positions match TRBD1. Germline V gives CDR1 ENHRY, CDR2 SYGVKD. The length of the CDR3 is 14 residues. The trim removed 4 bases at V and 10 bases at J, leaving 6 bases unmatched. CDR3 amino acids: CAISGTGWGSPLHF. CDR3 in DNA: TGTGCCATCAGTGGGACAGGGTGGGGGTCACCCCTCCACTTT.

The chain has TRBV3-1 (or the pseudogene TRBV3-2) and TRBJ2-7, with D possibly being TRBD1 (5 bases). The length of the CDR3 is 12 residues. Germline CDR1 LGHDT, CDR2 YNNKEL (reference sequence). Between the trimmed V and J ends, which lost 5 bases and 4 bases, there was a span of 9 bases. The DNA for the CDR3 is TGTGCCAGCAGCTTACAGGAATACGAGCAGTACTTC. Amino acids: CASSLQEYEQYF.

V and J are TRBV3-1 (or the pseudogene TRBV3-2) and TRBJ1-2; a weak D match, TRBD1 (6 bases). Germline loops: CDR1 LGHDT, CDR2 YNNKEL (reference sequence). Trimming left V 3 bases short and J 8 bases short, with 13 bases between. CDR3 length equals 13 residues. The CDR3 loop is CASSHYRVPGYTF. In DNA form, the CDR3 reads TGTGCCAGCAGCCACTACAGGGTTCCCGGCTACACCTTC.